This T cell receptor beta chain stems from a study of tumor and adjacent non-tumor tissue in lung cancer. General study results and limits: Tumor tissue had significantly higher TCR diversity than normal lung. Tumor repertoires had a smaller top 100 clone share than normal lung.

The CDR3 runs to 15 residues. Germline V gene data show CDR1 as SGHNT and CDR2 as YENEEA. The library came from three nested PCR rounds adapted from ARM-PCR protocols. Via MiXCR, TCRdb re-called the multiplex PCR reads, giving one row per CDR3 protein. The data contain fewer than 120,000 distinct CDR3 sequences, under 90% of them singletons. The template was RNA from unsorted bulk tissue. To note about this clonotype: Its antigen is as yet unknown. One end of the junction does not line up with germline, which may come from a read error.

This receptor was identified in a man aged 70-80 years with non-small cell lung cancer. V usage is TRBV11-3 and J usage is TRBJ2-4; 8 nucleotides match TRBD2. Sequencing was done on a sample of lung tumor tissue. In DNA, the CDR3 is TGTGTCAACAGCCCGGGAGGGGATGGCAAAAGCATTCAGTACTTC. It specifies CVNSPGGDGKSIQYF.